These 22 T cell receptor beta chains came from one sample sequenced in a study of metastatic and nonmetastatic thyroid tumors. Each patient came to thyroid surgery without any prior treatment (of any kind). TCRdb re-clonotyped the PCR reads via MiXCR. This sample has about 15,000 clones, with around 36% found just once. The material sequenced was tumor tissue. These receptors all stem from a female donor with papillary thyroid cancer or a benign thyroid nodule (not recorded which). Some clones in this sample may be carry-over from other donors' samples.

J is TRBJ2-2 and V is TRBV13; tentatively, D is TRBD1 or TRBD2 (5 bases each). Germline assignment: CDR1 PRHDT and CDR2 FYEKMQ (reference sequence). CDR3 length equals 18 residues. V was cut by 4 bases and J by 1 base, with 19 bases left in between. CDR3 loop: CASSYEGQGGENTGELFF. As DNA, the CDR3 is TGTGCCAGCAGCTACGAGGGGCAGGGCGGTGAGAACACCGGGGAGCTGTTTTTT.

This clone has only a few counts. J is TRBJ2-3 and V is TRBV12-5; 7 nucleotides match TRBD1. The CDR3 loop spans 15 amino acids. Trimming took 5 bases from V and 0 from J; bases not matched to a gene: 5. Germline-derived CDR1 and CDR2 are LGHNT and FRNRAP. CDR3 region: CASGQGTASTDTQYF. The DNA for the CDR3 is TGTGCTAGTGGTCAAGGGACAGCTAGCACAGATACGCAGTATTTT. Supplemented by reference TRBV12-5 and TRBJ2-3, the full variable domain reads DARVTQTPRHKVTEMGQEVTMRCQPILGHNTVFWYRQTMMQGLELLAYFRNRAPLDDSGMPKDRFSAEMPDATLATLKIQPSEPRDSAVYFCASGQGTASTDTQYFGPGTRLTVL.

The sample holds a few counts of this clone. Here the CDR3 reads CASSKTRNRQGYGYTF. CDR3 sequence (DNA): TGTGCCAGCAGTAAAACACGAAACCGTCAGGGATATGGCTACACCTTC. This chain joins TRBV28 and TRBJ1-2, with D possibly matching TRBD1 (5 bases). The germline V gene has CDR1 MDHEN and CDR2 SYDVKM. CDR3 length equals 16 residues. With 5 bases removed from V and 5 bases from J, the gap between germline ends came to 21 bases.

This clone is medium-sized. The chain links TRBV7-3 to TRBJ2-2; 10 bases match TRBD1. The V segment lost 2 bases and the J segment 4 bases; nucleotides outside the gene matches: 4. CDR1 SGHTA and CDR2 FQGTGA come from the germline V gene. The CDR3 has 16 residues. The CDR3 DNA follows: TGTGCCAGCAGCTTAGGGGGACAGGGGTTCACCGGGGAGCTGTTTTTT. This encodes CASSLGGQGFTGELFF.

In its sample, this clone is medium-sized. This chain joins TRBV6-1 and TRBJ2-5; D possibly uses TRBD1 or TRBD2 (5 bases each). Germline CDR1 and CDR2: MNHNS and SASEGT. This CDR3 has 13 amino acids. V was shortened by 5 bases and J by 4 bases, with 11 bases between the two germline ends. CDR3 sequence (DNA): TGTGCCAGCAGTAATGGTGGGGGAGAGACCCAGTACTTC. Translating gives CASSNGGGETQYF.

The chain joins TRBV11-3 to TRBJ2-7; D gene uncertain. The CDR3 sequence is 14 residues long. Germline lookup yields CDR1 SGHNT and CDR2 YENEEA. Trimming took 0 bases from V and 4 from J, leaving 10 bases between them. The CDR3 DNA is TGTGCCAGCAGCTTAGAAAACCTAGGATACGAGCAGTACTTC. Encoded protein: CASSLENLGYEQYF. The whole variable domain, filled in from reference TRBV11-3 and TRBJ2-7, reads EAGVVQSPRYKIIEKKQPVAFWCNPISGHNTLYWYLQNLGQGPELLIRYENEEAVDDSQLPKDRFSAERLKGVDSTLKIQPAELGDSAVYLCASSLENLGYEQYFGPGTRLTVT.

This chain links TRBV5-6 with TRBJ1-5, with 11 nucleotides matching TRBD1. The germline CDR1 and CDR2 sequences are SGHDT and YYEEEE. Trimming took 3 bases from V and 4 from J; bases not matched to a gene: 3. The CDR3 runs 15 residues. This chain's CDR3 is CASSSDRGLNQPQHF. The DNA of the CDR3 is TGTGCCAGCAGCTCGGACAGGGGGCTTAATCAGCCCCAGCATTTT.

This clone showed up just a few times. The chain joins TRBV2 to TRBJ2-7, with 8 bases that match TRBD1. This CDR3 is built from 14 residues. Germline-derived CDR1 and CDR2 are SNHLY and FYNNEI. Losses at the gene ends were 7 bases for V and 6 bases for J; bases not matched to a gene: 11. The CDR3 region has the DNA TGTGCCAGCACCGCGGGACAGGCCGATTTCGAGCAGTACTTC. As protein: CASTAGQADFEQYF.

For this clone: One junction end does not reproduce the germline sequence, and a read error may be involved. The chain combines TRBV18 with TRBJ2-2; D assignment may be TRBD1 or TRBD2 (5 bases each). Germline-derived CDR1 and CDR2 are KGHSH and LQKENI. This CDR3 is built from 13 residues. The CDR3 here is CASSPRGTGELFF. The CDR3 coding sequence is TGTGCCAGCTCACCAAGGGGCACCGGGGAGCTGTTTTTC.

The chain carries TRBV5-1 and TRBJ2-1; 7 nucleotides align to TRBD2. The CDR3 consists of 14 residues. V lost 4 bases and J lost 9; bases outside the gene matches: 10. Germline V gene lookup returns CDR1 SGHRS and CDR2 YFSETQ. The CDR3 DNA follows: TGCGCCAGCAGCCCGTCAGGGAGGGGACGTGAGCAGTTCTTC. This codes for CASSPSGRGREQFF.

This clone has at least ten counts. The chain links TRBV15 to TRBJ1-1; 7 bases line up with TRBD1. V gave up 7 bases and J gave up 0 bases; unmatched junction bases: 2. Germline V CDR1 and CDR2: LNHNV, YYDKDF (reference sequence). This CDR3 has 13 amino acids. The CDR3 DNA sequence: TGTGCCACCAAGACAGGGATGAACACTGAAGCTTTCTTT. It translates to CATKTGMNTEAFF. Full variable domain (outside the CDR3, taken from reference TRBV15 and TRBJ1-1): DAMVIQNPRYQVTQFGKPVTLSCSQTLNHNVMYWYQQKSSQAPKLLFHYYDKDFNNEADTPDNFQSRRPNTSFCFLDIRSPGLGDTAMYLCATKTGMNTEAFFGQGTRLTVV.

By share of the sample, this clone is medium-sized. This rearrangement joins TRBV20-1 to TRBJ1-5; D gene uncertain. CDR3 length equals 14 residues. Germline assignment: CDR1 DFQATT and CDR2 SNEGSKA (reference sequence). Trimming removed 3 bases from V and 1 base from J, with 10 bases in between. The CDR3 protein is CSARGWESNQPQHF. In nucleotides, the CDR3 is TGCAGTGCTAGGGGGTGGGAAAGCAATCAGCCCCAGCATTTT.

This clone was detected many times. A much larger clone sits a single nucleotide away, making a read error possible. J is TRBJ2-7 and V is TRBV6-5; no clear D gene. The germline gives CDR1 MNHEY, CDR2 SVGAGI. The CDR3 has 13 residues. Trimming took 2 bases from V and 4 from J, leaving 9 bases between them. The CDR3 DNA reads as TGTGCCAGCAGTTACCAGAACGGTTACGAGCAGTACTTC. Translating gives CASSYQNGYEQYF.

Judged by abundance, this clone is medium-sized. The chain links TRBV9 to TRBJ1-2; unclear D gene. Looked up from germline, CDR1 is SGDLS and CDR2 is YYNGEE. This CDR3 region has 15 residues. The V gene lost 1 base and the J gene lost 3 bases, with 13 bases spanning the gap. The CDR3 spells CASSVINEGDYGYTF. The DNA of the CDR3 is TGTGCCAGCAGCGTAATAAATGAGGGTGACTATGGCTACACCTTC.

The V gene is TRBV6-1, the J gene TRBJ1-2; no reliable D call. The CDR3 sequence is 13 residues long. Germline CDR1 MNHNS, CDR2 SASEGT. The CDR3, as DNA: TGTGGCAGAAGTGACATGGGGTGGTCTGGCTACACCTTC. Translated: CGRSDMGWSGYTF.

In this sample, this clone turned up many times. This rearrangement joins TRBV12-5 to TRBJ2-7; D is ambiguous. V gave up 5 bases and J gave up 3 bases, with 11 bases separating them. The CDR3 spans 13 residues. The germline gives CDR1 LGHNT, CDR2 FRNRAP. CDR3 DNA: TGTGCTAGTGGTATGACCGTACGCTACGAGCAGTACTTC. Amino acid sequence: CASGMTVRYEQYF. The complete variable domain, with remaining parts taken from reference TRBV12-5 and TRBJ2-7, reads DARVTQTPRHKVTEMGQEVTMRCQPILGHNTVFWYRQTMMQGLELLAYFRNRAPLDDSGMPKDRFSAEMPDATLATLKIQPSEPRDSAVYFCASGMTVRYEQYFGPGTRLTVT.

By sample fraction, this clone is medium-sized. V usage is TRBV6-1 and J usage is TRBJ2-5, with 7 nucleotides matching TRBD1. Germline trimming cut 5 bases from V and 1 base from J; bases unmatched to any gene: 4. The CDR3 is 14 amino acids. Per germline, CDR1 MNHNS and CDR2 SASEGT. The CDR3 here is CASSFGDSQETQYF. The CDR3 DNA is TGTGCCAGCAGTTTCGGGGACAGCCAAGAGACCCAGTACTTC.

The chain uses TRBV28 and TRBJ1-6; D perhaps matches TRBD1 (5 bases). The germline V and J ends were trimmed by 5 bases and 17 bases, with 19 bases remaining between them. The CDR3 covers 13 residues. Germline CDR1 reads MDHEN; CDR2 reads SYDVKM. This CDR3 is CASSDSIPGDFHF. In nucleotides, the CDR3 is TGTGCCAGCAGTGACTCCATCCCGGGGGACTTCCACTTT.

The CDR3 loop reads CAWSAGLSGNTIYF. The CDR3 DNA reads TGTGCCTGGAGTGCAGGGCTATCTGGAAACACCATATATTTT. The chain combines TRBV30 with TRBJ1-3; TRBD1 is a possible D gene (5 bases). V was pared by 1 base and J by 1 base, with 8 bases between. The CDR3 has 14 residues. Germline CDR1 is GTSNPN and CDR2 is SVGIG (reference sequence).

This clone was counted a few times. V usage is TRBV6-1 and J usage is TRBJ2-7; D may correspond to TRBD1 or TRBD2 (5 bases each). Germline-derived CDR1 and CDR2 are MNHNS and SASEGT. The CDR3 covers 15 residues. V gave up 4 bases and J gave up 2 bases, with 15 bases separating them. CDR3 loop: CASSGGPEPTYEQYF. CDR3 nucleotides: TGTGCCAGCAGTGGGGGACCCGAACCCACCTACGAGCAGTACTTC.

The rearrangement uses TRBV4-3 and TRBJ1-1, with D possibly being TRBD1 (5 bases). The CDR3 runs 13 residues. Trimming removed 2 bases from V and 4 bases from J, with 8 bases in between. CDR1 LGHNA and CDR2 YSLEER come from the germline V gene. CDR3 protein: CASSQRTSTEAFF. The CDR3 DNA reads TGCGCCAGCAGCCAAAGGACATCCACTGAAGCTTTCTTT.

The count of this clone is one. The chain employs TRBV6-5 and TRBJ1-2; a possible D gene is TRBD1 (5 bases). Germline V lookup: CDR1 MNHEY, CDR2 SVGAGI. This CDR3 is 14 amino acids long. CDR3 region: CGCSSPSRGGGYTF. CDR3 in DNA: TGTGGCTGCAGTTCCCCGTCAAGGGGTGGCGGCTACACCTTC.